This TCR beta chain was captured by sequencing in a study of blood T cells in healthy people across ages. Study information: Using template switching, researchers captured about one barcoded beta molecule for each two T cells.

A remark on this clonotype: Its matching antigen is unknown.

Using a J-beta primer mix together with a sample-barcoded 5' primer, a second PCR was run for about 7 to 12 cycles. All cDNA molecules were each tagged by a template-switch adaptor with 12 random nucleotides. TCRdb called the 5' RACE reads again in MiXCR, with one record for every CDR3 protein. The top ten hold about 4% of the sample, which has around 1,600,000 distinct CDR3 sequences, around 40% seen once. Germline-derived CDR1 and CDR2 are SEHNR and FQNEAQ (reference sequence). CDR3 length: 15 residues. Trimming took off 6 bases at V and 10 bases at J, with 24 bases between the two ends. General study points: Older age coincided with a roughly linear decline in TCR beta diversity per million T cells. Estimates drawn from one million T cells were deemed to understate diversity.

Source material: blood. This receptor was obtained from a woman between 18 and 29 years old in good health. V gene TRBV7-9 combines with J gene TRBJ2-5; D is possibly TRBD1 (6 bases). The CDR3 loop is CASSSTTGSIRDQYF. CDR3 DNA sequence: TGTGCCAGCAGTTCGACCACAGGGTCAATAAGGGACCAGTACTTC.